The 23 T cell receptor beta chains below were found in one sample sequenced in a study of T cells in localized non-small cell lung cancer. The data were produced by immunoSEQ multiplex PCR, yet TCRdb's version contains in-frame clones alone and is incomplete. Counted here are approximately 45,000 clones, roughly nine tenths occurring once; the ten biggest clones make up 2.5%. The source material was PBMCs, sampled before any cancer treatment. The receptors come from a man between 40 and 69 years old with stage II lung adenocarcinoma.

The CDR3 DNA reads TGTGCCAGCTCACCAGTTCTCGGACAGTCCCAAGAGACCCAGTACTTC. The encoded protein is CASSPVLGQSQETQYF. V is TRBV18 and J is TRBJ2-5; D possibly corresponds to TRBD1 (6 bases). The V end lost 2 bases, the J end lost 1 base, and 14 bases lay between the germline ends. The V gene's germline CDR1 is KGHSH and CDR2 LQKENI. The CDR3 consists of 16 residues.

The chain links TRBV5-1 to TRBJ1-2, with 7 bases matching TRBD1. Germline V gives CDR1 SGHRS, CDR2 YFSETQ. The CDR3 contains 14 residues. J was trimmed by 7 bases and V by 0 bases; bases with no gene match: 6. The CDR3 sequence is CASSLDRGRSGYTF. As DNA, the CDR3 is TGCGCCAGCAGCTTGGATAGGGGGCGGTCTGGCTACACCTTC.

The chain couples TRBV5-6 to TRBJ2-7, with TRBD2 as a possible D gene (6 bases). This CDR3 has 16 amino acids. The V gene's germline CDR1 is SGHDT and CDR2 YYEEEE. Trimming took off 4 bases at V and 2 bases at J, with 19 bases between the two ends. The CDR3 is CASSLGRGRTTYEQYF. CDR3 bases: TGTGCCAGCAGCCTAGGACGGGGGAGGACGACCTACGAGCAGTACTTC. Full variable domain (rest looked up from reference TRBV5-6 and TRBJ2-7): DAGVTQSPTHLIKTRGQQVTLRCSPKSGHDTVSWYQQALGQGPQFIFQYYEEEERQRGNFPDRFSGHQFPNYSSELNVNALLLGDSALYLCASSLGRGRTTYEQYFGPGTRLTVT.

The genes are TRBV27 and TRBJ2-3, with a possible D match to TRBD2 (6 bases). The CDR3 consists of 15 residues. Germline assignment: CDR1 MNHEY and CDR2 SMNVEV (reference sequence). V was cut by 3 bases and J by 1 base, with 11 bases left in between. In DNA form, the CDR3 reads TGTGCCAGCAGTTTTTTCCAGCGGGGCACAGATACGCAGTATTTT. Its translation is CASSFFQRGTDTQYF.

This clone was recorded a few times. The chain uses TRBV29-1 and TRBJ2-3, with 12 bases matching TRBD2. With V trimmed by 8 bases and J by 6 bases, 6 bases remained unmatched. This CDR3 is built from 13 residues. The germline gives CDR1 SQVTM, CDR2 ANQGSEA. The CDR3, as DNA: TGCAGCTCTAGCGGGGGGGCAGTGGATACGCAGTATTTT. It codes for CSSSGGAVDTQYF.

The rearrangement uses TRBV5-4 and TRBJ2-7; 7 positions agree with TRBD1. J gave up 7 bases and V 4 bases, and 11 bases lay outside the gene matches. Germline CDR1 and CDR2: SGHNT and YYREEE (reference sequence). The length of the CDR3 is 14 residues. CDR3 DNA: TGTGCCAGCAGCGGTGCCACAGGGGCGAGGGAGCAGTACTTC. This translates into CASSGATGAREQYF.

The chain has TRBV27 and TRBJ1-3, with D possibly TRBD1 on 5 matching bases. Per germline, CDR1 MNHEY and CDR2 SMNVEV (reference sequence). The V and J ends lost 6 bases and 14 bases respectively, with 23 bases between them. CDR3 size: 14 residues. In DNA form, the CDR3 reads TGTGCCAGCAGCCCATATTCCCGGAGGGGCGTCTTATATTTT. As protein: CASSPYSRRGVLYF.

The CDR3 loop is CASSYSQVQETQYF. The CDR3 DNA follows: TGTGCCAGCAGTTACTCGCAGGTTCAAGAGACCCAGTACTTC. V and J are TRBV6-6 and TRBJ2-5; D is ambiguous. Germline V gene data show CDR1 as MNHNY and CDR2 as SVGAGI (reference sequence). The V and J ends lost 0 bases and 2 bases respectively, with 7 bases between them. The CDR3 has 14 residues.

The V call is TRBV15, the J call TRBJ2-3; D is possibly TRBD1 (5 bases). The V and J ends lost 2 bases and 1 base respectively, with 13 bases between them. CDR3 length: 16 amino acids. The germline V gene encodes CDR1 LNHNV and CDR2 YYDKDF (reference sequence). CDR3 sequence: CATSRTQGTGTDTQYF. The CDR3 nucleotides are TGTGCCACCAGCAGAACCCAGGGAACAGGCACAGATACGCAGTATTTT.

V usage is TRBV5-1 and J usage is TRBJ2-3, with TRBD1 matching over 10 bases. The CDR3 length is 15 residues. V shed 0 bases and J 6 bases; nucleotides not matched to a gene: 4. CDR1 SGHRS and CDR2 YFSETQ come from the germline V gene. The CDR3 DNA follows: TGCGCCAGCAGCTTGGCCGGGACAGGGGCGGATACGCAGTATTTT. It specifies CASSLAGTGADTQYF.

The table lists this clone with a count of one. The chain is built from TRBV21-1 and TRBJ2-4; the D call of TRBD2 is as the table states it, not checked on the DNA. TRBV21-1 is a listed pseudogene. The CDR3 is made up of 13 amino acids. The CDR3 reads CASSVPGRGIQYF. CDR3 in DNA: TGTGCCAGCAGCGTCCCAGGGAGGGGCATTCAGTACTTC.

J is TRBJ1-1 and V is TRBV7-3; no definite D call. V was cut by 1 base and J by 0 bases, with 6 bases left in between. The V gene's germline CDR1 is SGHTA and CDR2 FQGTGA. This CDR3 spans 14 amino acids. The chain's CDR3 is CASSLSDMNTEAFF. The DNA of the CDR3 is TGTGCCAGCAGCTTAAGTGATATGAACACTGAAGCTTTCTTT.

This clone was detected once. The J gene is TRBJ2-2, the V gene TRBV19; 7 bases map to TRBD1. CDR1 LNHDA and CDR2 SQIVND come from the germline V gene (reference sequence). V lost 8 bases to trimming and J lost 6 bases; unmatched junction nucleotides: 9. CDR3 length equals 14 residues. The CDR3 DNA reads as TGTGCCAGTTCGTCGACAGGGTTGGCCGGGGAGCTGTTTTTT. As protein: CASSSTGLAGELFF.

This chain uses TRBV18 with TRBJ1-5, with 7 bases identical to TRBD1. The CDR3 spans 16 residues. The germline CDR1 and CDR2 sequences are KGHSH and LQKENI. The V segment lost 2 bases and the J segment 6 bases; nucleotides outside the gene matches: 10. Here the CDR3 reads CASSPWNRGGSQPQHF. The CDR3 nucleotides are TGTGCCAGCTCACCATGGAACAGGGGCGGCAGTCAGCCCCAGCATTTT.

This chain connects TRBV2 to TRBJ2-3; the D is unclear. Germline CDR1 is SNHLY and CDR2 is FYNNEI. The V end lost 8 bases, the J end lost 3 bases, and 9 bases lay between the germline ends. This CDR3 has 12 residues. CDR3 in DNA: TGTGCCAGCTCTCCGGATACAGATACGCAGTATTTT. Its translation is CASSPDTDTQYF. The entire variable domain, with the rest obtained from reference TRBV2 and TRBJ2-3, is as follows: EPEVTQTPSHQVTQMGQEVILRCVPISNHLYFYWYRQILGQKVEFLVSFYNNEISEKSEIFDDQFSVERPDGSNFTLKIRSTKLEDSAMYFCASSPDTDTQYFGPGTRLTVL.

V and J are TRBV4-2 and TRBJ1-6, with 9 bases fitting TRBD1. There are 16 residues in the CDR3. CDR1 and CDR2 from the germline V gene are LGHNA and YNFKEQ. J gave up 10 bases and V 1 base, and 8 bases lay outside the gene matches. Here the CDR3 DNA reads TGTGCCAGCAGCCAAGCTGCCTGGACAGGGGAATCACCCCTCCACTTT. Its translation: CASSQAAWTGESPLHF.

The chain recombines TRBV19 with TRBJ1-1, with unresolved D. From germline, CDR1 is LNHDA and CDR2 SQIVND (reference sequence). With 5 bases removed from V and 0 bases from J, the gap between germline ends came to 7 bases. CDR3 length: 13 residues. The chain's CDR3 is CASSFNMNTEAFF. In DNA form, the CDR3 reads TGTGCCAGTAGTTTCAACATGAACACTGAAGCTTTCTTT.

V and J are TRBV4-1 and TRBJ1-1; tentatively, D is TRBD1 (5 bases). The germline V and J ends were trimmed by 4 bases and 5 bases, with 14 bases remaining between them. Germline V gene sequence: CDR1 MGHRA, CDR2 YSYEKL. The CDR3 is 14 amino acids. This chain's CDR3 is CASSLHGAGTEAFF. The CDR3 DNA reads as TGCGCCAGCAGCCTACACGGGGCGGGAACTGAAGCTTTCTTT.

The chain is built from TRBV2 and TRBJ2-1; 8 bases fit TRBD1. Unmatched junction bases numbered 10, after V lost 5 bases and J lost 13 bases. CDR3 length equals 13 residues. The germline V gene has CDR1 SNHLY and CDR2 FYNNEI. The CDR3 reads CASSWTGTSSQFF. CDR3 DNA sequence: TGTGCCAGCAGTTGGACAGGGACTTCCTCCCAGTTCTTC.

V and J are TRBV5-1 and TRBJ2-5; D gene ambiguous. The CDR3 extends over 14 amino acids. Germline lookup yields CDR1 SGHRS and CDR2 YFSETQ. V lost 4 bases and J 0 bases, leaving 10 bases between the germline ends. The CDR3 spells CASSTAQHQETQYF. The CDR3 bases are TGCGCCAGCAGCACAGCCCAACACCAAGAGACCCAGTACTTC.

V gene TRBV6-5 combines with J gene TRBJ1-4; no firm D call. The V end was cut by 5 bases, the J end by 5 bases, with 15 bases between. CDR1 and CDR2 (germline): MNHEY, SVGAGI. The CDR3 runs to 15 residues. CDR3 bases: TGTGCCAGCAGTACGATCCGTGGGAGAAATGAAAAACTGTTTTTT. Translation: CASSTIRGRNEKLFF.

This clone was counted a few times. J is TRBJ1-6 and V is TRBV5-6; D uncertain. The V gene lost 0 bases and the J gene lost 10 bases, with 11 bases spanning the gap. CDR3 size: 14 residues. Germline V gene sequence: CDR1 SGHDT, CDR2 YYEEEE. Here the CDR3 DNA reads TGTGCCAGCAGCTTGGGGCATCCGGGCTCACCCCTCCACTTT. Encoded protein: CASSLGHPGSPLHF.

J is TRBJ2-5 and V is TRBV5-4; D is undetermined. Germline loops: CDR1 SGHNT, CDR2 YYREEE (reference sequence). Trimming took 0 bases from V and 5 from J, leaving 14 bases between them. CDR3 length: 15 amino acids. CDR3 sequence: CASSLGRSTVETQYF. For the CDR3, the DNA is TGTGCCAGCAGCTTGGGCAGGTCTACAGTGGAGACCCAGTACTTC.